The TCR beta chain described here comes from a study of cytomegalovirus exposure and HLA in healthy donors. The CDR3 is 15 residues long. Germline CDR1 and CDR2: MGHRA and YSYEKL. V lost 3 bases and J lost 7; bases outside the gene matches: 10. Researchers ran the PCR with 60 Vbeta and 13 Jbeta primers. Measured with immunoSEQ multiplex PCR; TCRdb has only the in-frame clones, and not every one. The sample lists about 160,000 clones; approximately 80% were seen once. Whole-study findings and limits: Rare TCR sequences predominated, though certain public TCRs were found in many donors. Researchers counted around 150 TCR beta chains as cytomegalovirus-associated. The sole available immune exposure information was CMV serostatus. Reportedly, diagnosis of cytomegalovirus status by the classifier showed high specificity and sensitivity.

As to this clone: Antigen: not known.

The chain joins TRBV4-1 to TRBJ1-1; TRBD1 aligns across 8 bases. The source of this sequence is a man aged 45-65 years in good health and CMV-seropositive. Input material: PBMCs. This CDR3 reads CASSHFGTGKGEAFF. The CDR3 bases are TGCGCCAGCAGCCATTTCGGGACAGGAAAAGGTGAAGCTTTCTTT.